This TCR beta chain emerged from a study of T cells in women clearing cervical HPV infection. Study information: No precancer developed; the control's incident HPV16 infection cleared within 12 months. Study conclusions and caveats: TRBV6-7 relative abundance averaged roughly 0.1% in cases and under 0.2% in controls. Richness differences could reflect unmeasured T-cell content per sample.

All participants had a single incident cervical HPV16 infection, and prevalent HPV16 infections were excluded. Of note for this clone: What it recognizes is unknown. Read coverage stops 3 residues before the CDR3 terminus; the germline J gene supplies the remainder.

This table comes from immunoSEQ multiplex PCR, and its TCRdb copy is limited to in-frame clones, with some not included. In total, the table holds about 14,000 clones. The CDR3 contains 14 residues. CDR1 and CDR2 from the germline V gene are SGHVS and FQNEAQ. V was shortened by 3 bases and J by 5 bases, with 13 bases between the two germline ends. The TCR sequence derives from a woman aged 18-70 years with a cervical HPV16 infection that either progressed to CIN3+ or cleared (not recorded which). The V and J genes are TRBV7-8 and TRBJ2-5, with TRBD2 as a possible D gene (5 bases). The sequencing input was blood buffy coat. This CDR3 reads CASSLRAVGETQYF. The CDR3 bases that were read are TGTGCCAGCAGCTTGCGGGCCGTAGGTGAGACC.